This T cell receptor beta chain was profiled in a study of patients and donors after allogeneic stem cell transplantation. The CDR3 is 16 residues long. Trimming took 4 bases from V and 3 from J; bases not matched to a gene: 8. Germline V lookup: CDR1 SNHLY, CDR2 FYNNEI. TCRdb analysed the RT-PCR reads with MiXCR anew, one entry per CDR3 protein. Altogether about 960,000 distinct CDR3 sequences are present, 18% being singletons, with the ten largest covering 5% to 6.5%. The sequence came from a human donor who was either an allogeneic HSCT recipient or a stem cell or donor lymphocyte infusion donor (not recorded which). It is not recorded whose cells these are; they may come from a transplant donor. The chain carries TRBV2 and TRBJ2-2; 7 nucleotides match TRBD2. The sample comprised blood, either unsorted or a sorted T cell fraction (not recorded which). This CDR3 is CASSVVGLADTGELFF. The DNA of the CDR3 is TGTGCCAGCAGTGTAGTAGGCCTAGCGGACACCGGGGAGCTGTTTTTT.